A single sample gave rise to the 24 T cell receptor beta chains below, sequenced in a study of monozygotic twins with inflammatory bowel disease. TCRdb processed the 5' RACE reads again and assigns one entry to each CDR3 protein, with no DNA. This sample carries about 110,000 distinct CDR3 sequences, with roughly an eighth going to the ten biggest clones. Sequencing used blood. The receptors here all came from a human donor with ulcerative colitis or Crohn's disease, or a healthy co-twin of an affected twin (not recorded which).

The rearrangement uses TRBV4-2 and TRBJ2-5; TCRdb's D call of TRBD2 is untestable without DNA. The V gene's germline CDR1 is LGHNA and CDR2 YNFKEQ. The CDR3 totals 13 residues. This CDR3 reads CASSQAAEETQYF.

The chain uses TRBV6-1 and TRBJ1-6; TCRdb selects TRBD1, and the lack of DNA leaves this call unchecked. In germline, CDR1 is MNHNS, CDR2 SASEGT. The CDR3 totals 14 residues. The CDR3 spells CASSDSGGNSPLHF.

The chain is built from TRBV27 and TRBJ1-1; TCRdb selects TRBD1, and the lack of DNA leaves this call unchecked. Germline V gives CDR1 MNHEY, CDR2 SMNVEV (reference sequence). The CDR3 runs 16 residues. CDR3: CASSSGQGNMNTEAFF.

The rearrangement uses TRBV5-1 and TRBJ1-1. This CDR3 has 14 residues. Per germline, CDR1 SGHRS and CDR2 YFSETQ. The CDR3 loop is CASSLNSGRTEAFF.

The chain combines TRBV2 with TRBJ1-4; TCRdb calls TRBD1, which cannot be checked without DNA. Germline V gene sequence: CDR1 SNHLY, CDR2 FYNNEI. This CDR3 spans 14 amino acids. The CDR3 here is CASSPFRGDEKLFF.

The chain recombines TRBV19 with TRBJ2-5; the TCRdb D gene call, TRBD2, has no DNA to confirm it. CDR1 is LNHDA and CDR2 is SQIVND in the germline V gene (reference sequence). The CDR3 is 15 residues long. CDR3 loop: CASSIVRGPVETQYF.

The CDR3: CSVSGTGDTEAFF. V usage is TRBV29-1 and J usage is TRBJ1-1; the TCRdb call, TRBD1, lacks DNA for checking. The CDR3 runs to 13 residues. Per the germline V gene, CDR1 is SQVTM and CDR2 is ANQGSEA.

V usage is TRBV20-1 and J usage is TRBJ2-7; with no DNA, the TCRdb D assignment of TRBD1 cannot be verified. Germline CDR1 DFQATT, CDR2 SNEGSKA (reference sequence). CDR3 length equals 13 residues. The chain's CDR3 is CSARGDRGSEQYF.

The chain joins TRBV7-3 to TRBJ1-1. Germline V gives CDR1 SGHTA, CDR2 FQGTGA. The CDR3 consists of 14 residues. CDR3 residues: CASSFGGGNTEAFF.

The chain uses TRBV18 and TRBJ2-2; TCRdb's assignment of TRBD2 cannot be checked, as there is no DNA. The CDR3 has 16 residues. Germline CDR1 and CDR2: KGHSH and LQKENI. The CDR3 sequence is CASSPGLAMNTGELFF.

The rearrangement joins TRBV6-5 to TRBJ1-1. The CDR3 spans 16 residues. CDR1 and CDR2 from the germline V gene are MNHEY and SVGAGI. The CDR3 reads CASSYKQGPGNTEAFF.

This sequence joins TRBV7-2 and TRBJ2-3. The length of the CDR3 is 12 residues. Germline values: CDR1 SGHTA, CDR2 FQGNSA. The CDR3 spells CASSQTRDTQYF.

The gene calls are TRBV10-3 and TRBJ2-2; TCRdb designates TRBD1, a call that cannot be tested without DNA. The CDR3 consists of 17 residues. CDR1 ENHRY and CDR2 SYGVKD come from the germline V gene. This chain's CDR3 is CAISPSRQGAVPGELFF.

CDR3 amino acids: CASSVVGVSGGDEQFF. V usage is TRBV9 and J usage is TRBJ2-1; absent DNA, TCRdb's TRBD2 call cannot be checked. Germline CDR1 reads SGDLS; CDR2 reads YYNGEE. The CDR3 is made up of 16 amino acids.

The CDR3 protein is CSAGDLAYEQYF. V and J are TRBV20-1 and TRBJ2-7. The germline CDR1 and CDR2 sequences are DFQATT and SNEGSKA (reference sequence). This CDR3 is 12 amino acids long.

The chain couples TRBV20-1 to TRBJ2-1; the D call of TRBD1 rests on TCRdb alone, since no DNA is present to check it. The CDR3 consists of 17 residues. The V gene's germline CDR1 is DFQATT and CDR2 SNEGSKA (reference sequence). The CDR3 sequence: CSARDHLGPRTDNEQFF.

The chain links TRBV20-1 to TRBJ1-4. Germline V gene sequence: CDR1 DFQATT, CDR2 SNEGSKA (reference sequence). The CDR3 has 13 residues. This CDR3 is CSVPNSTNEKLFF.

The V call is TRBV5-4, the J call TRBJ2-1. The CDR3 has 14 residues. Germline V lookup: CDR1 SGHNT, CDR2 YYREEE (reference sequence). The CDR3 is CASTDRTIQHEQFF.

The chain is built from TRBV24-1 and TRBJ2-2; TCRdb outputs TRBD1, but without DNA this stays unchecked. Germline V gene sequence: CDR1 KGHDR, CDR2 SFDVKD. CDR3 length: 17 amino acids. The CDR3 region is CATSDPQGRGDTGELFF.

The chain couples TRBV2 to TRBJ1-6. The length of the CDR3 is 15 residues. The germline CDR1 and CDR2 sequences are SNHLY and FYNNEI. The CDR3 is CASTFHEGYNSPLHF.

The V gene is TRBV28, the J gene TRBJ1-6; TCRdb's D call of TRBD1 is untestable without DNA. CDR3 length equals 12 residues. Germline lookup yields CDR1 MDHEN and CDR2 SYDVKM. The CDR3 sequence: CASSFPESPLHF.

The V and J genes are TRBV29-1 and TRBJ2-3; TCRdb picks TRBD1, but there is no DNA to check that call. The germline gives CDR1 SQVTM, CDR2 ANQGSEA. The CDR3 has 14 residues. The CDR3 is CSVGQGTSADTQYF.

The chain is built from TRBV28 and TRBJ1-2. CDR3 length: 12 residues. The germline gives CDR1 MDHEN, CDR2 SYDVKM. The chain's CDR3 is CASSLSNYGYTF.

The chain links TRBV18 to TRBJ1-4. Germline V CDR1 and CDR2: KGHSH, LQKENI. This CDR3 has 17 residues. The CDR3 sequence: CASSPADNSVGIGKLFF.